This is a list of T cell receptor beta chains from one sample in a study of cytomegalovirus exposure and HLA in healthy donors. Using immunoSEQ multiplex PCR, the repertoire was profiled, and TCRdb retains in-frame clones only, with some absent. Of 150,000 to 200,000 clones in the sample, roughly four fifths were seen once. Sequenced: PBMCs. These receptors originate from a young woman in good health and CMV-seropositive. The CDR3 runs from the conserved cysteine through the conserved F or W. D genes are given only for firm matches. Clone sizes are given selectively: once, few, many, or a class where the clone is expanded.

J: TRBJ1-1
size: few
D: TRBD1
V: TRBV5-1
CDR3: CASSLTGDTEAFF
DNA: TGCGCCAGCAGCTTGACAGGGGACACTGAAGCTTTCTTT

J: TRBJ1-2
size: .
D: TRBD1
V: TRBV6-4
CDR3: CARTLGQGF
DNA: TGTGCCAGAACCCTGGGACAGGGTTTC

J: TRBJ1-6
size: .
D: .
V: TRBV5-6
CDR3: CASSLPEGVSPLHF
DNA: TGTGCCAGCAGCTTGCCGGAAGGAGTATCACCCCTCCACTTT

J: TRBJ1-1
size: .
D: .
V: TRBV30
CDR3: CAWSSLNTEAFF
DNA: TGTGCCTGGAGTTCGTTGAACACTGAAGCTTTCTTT

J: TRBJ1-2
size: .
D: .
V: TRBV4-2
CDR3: CASSQGGGGIVLF
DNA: TGTGCCAGCAGCCAAGGGGGAGGAGGGATAGTACTCTTC

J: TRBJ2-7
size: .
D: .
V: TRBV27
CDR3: CASSSGVAYEQYF
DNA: TGTGCCAGCAGTTCGGGGGTGGCCTACGAGCAGTACTTC

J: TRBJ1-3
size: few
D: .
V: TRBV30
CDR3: CARGSLSGNTIYF
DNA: TGTGCCAGGGGGAGTCTCTCTGGAAACACCATATATTTT

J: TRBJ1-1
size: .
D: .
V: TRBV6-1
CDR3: CASSDGRLTEAFF
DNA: TGTGCCAGCAGTGATGGGCGACTAACTGAAGCTTTCTTT

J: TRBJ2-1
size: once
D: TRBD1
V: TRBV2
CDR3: CAIQGKQGPRGSEQFF
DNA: TGTGCCATCCAGGGTAAACAGGGGCCCCGAGGGAGTGAGCAGTTCTTC

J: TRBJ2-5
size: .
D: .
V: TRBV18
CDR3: CASSPPASGQETQYF
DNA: TGTGCCAGCTCACCACCGGCTTCGGGCCAAGAGACCCAGTACTTC

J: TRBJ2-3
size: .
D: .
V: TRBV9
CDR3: CASSPSGVADTQYF
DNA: TGTGCCAGCAGCCCCTCCGGGGTTGCAGATACGCAGTATTTT

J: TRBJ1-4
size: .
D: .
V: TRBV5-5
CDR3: CASSLSLGESEKLFF
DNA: TGTGCCAGCAGCTTGTCTCTCGGGGAATCGGAAAAACTGTTTTTT

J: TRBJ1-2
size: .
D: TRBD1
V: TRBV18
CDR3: CASSPPETGLGYTF
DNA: TGTGCCAGCTCACCACCTGAGACAGGGCTCGGCTACACCTTC

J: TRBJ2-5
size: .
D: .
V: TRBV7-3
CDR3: CASSLTSAQRGTQYF
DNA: TGTGCCAGCAGCTTAACGTCGGCCCAACGGGGGACCCAGTACTTC

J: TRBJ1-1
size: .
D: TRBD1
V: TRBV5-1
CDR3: CASSLTGVTEAFF
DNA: TGCGCCAGCAGTCTTACAGGGGTTACTGAAGCTTTCTTT

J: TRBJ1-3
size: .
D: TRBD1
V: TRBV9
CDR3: CASSGQGAPGNTIYF
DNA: TGTGCCAGCAGCGGGCAGGGGGCCCCTGGAAACACCATATATTTT

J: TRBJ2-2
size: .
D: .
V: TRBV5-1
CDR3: CASRGLDISTGELFF
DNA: TGCGCCAGCAGGGGACTCGACATCTCCACCGGGGAGCTGTTTTTT

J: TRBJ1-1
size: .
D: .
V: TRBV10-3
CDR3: CAISGREPNTEAFF
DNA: TGTGCCATCAGTGGAAGGGAGCCGAACACTGAAGCTTTCTTT

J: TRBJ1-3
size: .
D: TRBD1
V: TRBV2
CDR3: CASSYRGHTSLENTIYF
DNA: TGTGCCAGCAGCTACAGGGGCCATACTTCCCTGGAAAACACCATATATTTT

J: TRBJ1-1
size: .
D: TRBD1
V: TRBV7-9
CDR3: CASSRGTVNTEAFF
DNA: TGTGCCAGCAGCCGAGGGACAGTAAACACTGAAGCTTTCTTT

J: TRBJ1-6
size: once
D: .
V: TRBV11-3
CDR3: CASSLVSLSPLHF
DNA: TGTGCCAGCAGCTTAGTAAGCCTTTCACCCCTCCACTTT

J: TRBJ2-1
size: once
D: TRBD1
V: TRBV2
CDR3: CAVRQGSSSYNEQFF
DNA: TGTGCCGTCCGACAGGGATCGTCCTCCTACAATGAGCAGTTCTTC

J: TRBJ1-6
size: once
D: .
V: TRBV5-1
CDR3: CASSLDMQMNSPLHF
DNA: TGCGCCAGCAGCTTGGATATGCAGATGAATTCACCCCTCCACTTT

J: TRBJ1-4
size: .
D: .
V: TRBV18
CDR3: CASSRASTNEKLFF
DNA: TGTGCCAGCTCCAGGGCTTCTACTAATGAAAAACTGTTTTTT

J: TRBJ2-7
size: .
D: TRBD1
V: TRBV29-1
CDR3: CSGGGQGVNEQYF
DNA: TGCAGCGGGGGGGGACAGGGAGTAAACGAGCAGTACTTC

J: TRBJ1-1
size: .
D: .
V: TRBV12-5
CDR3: CAKPRENTEAFF
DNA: TGTGCTAAACCCCGGGAGAACACTGAAGCTTTCTTT

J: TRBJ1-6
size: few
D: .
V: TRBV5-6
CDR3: CASSLQPPGSPLHF
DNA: TGTGCCAGCAGCTTGCAGCCCCCGGGGTCACCCCTCCACTTT

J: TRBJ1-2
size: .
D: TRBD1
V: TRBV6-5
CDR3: CASSYWAGGGYTF
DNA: TGTGCCAGCAGTTACTGGGCAGGGGGAGGCTACACCTTC

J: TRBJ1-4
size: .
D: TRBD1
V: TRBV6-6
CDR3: CASSSKTGRDKKLFF
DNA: TGTGCCAGCAGTTCCAAGACAGGGCGCGATAAAAAACTGTTTTTT

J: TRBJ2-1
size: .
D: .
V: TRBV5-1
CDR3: CASTVTGSSYNEQFF
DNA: TGCGCCAGCACCGTAACGGGGAGCTCCTACAATGAGCAGTTCTTC

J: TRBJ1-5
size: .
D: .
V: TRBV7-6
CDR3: CASSLGTGINQPQHF
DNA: TGTGCCAGCAGCTTAGGAACCGGGATCAATCAGCCCCAGCATTTT

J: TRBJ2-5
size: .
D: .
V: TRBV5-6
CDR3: CASSLFRPTEDAHHF
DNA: TGTGCCAGCAGCTTGTTCCGCCCGACAGAGGACGCGCACCACTTC

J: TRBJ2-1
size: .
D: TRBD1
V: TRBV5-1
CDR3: CASSLGDSYNEQFF
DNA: TGCGCCAGCAGCTTGGGGGACAGTTACAATGAGCAGTTCTTC

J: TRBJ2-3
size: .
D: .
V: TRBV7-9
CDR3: CASSYSGTEGTQYF
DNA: TGTGCCAGCAGCTATAGCGGAACCGAAGGTACGCAGTATTTT

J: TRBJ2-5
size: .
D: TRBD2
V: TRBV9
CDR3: CASSATGLAETQYF
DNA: TGTGCCAGCAGCGCCACGGGACTAGCAGAGACCCAGTACTTC

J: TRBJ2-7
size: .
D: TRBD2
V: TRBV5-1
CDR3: CASSLFTSGGSSSYEQYF
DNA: TGCGCCAGCAGCTTGTTTACTAGCGGGGGGTCCAGCTCCTACGAGCAGTACTTC

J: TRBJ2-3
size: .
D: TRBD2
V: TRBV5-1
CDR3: CASSSPIRRGGTDTQYF
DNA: TGCGCCAGCAGCTCCCCCATTAGGCGGGGGGGCACAGATACGCAGTATTTT

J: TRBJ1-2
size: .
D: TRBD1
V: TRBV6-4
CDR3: CASSDSNRGFGYTF
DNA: TGTGCCAGCAGTGACTCTAACAGGGGGTTCGGCTACACCTTC

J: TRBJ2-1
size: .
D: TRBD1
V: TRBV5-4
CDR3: CASRGDRNNNEQFF
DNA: TGTGCCAGCAGGGGGGACAGAAACAACAATGAGCAGTTCTTC

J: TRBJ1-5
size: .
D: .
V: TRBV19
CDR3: CASSIAGNQPQHF
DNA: TGTGCCAGTAGTATAGCAGGGAATCAGCCCCAGCATTTT

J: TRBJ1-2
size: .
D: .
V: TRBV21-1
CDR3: CASSRRGGYGYTF
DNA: TGTGCCAGCAGCAGACGAGGGGGATATGGCTACACCTTC

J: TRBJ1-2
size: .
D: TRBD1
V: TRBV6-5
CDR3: CASSRDRSYGYTF
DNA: TGTGCCAGCAGCCGGGACAGGAGCTATGGCTACACCTTC

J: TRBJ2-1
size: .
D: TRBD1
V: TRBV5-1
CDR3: CASSPDRVYNEQFF
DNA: TGCGCCAGCAGCCCCGACAGGGTCTACAATGAGCAGTTCTTC

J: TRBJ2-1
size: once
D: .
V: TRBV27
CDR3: CASSLSSVGGEQFF
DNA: TGTGCCAGCAGTTTATCGTCGGTGGGGGGTGAGCAGTTCTTC

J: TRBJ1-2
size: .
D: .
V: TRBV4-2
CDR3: CASSQVDSQGYTF
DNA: TGTGCCAGCAGCCAAGTGGACAGTCAAGGCTACACCTTC

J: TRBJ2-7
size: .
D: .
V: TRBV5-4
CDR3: CASSLGTNSYEQYF
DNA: TGTGCCAGCAGCTTGGGGACAAACTCCTACGAGCAGTACTTC

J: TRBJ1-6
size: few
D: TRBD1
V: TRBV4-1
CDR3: CASRPGQGVSPLHF
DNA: TGCGCCAGCAGACCGGGACAGGGTGTTTCACCCCTCCACTTT

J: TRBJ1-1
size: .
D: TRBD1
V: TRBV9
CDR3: CASSAPGQGGSWGTEAFF
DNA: TGTGCCAGCAGCGCACCGGGACAGGGGGGGTCCTGGGGGACTGAAGCTTTCTTT

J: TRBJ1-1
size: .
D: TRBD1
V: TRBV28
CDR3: CASSLQGANTEAFF
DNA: TGTGCCAGCAGTTTACAGGGGGCCAACACTGAAGCTTTCTTT